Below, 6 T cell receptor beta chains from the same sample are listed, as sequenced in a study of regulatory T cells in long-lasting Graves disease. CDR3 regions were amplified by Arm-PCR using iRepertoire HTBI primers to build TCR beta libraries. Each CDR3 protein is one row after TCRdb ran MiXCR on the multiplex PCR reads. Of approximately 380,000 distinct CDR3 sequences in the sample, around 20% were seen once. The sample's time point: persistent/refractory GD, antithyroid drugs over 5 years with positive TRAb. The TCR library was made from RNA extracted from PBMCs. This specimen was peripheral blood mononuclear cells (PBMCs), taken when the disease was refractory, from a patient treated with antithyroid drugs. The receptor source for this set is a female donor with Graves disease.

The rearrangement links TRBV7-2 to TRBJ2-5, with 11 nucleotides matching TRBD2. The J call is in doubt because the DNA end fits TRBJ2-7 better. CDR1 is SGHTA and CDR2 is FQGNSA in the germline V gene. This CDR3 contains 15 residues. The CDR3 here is CASTYLAGGSYEQYF. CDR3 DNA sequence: TGTGCCAGCACGTATCTAGCGGGGGGATCCTACGAGCAGTACTTC.

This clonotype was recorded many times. The CDR3 reads CASSLGIADSYEQYF. In DNA, the CDR3 is TGTGCCAGCAGTCTTGGGATAGCGGACTCCTACGAGCAGTACTTC. The chain carries TRBV28 and TRBJ2-7, with D tentatively TRBD2 (6 bases). The V gene's germline CDR1 is MDHEN and CDR2 SYDVKM. Trimming took 5 bases from V and 0 from J, leaving 14 bases between them. This CDR3 has 15 amino acids.

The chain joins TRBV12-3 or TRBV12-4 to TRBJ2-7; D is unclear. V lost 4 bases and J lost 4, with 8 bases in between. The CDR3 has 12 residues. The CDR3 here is CASSYYGYEQYF. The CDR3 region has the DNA TGTGCCAGCAGTTATTACGGTTACGAGCAGTACTTC.

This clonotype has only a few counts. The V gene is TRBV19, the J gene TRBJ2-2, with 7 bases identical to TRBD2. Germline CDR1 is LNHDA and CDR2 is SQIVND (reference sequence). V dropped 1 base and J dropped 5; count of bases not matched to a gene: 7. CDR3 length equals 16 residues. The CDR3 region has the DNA TGTGCCAGTAGTATAGGTGCGGGAGCTGCGACCGGGGAGCTGTTTTTT. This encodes CASSIGAGAATGELFF.

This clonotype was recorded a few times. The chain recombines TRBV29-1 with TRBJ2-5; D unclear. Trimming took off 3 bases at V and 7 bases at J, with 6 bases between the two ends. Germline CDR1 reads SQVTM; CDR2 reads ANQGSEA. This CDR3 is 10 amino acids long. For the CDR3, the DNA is TGCAGCGTTGAGGAATCGACCCAGTACTTC. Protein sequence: CSVEESTQYF.

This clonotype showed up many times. The CDR3 region has the DNA TGCAGCTTACGGACAGGGATTGAGACCCAGTACTTC. Translated, it gives CSLRTGIETQYF. The genes are TRBV29-1 and TRBJ2-5; 8 nucleotides match TRBD1. V shed 8 bases and J 5 bases; nucleotides not matched to a gene: 7. Germline V CDR1 and CDR2: SQVTM, ANQGSEA. The CDR3 has 12 amino acids.